What follows describes a single T cell receptor beta chain. This entry comes from a study of control samples from healthy donors and cancer patients. From germline, CDR1 is MNHNS and CDR2 SASEGT. This CDR3 has 16 amino acids. Trimming shortened V by 2 bases and J by 0 bases, and 12 bases separated the two germline ends. Sequenced by immunoSEQ multiplex PCR; TCRdb stores in-frame clones only, minus some. This sample has just under 150,000 clones, with approximately 92% found just once. The V gene is TRBV6-1, the J gene TRBJ2-3; unclear D gene. The TCR comes from a man between 25 and 39 years old in good health. Sequences were obtained from blood. The CDR3 here is CASSERWYSSTDTQYF. CDR3 DNA sequence: TGTGCCAGCAGTGAACGGTGGTATTCTAGCACAGATACGCAGTATTTT.